This T cell receptor (beta chain) is from a study of cytomegalovirus exposure and HLA in healthy donors. This CDR3 spans 14 amino acids. V lost 0 bases and J lost 2, with 8 bases in between. Germline values: CDR1 SGHRS, CDR2 YFSETQ. Study-level findings and limits: The study recorded over 150 TCR beta chains that were cytomegalovirus-associated.

As regards this clone: Its antigen is not known.

TCRdb's copy holds only in-frame clones and misses some; the assay was immunoSEQ multiplex PCR. The table includes some 170,000 clones, around nine tenths detected once. The gene calls are TRBV5-1 and TRBJ1-1, with unresolved D. This receptor was obtained from a woman aged 25 to 39 in good health and CMV-seronegative. The specimen sequenced was PBMCs. CDR3 nucleotides: TGCGCCAGCAGCTTGGGTCAGTCCAACACTGAAGCTTTCTTT. Translation gives CASSLGQSNTEAFF.